The T cell receptor (beta chain) under discussion was sequenced for a study of beta chain features in type 1 diabetes. The overall study: Healthy donors resembled patients in age, gender and cell yields.

Germline CDR1 and CDR2: GTSNPN and SVGIG (reference sequence). V gave up 0 bases and J gave up 5 bases; unmatched junction bases: 6. This CDR3 contains 15 residues. Isolated RNA was reverse transcribed in full, so expressed TCRB transcripts were sequenced. Generated by immunoSEQ multiplex PCR, the TCRdb table keeps only in-frame clones and is missing some. The sample holds some 250,000 clones, roughly a tenth seen once. A note on this clone: Its antigen is unidentified.

Isolation of CD4+ naive, central memory, regulatory and stem cell-like memory cells was achieved by sorting via CD45RO/CCR7/CD25/CD127/CD95/CD27. Purities in excess of 95% were seen in all sorted populations. Study observations and caveats: With patients and controls alike, PCR might favor shorter templates to an equal degree. Type 1 diabetes patients showed a moderate but significant shortening of TCRB CDR3s in all four CD4+ subsets.

The receptor's source is a man aged 25-45 years with type 1 diabetes. The sequenced sample consisted of naive CD4+ T cells from blood. This chain joins TRBV30 and TRBJ1-1, with TRBD1 matching 10 bases. CDR3 loop: CAWSVLGQGRTEAFF. In nucleotides, the CDR3 is TGTGCCTGGAGTGTACTGGGACAGGGGAGAACTGAAGCTTTCTTT.